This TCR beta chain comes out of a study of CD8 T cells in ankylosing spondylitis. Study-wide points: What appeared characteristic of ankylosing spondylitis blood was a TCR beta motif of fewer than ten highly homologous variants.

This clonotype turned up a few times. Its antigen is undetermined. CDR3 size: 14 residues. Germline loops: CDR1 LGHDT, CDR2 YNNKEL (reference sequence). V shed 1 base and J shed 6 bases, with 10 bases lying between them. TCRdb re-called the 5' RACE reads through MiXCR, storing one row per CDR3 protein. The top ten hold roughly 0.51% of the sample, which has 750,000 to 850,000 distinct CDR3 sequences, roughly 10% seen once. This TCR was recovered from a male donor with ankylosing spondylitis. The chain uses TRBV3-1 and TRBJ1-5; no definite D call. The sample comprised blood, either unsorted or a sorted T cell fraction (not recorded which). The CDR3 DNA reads TGTGCCAGCAGCCAAGCAGGATTGGGTCAGCCCCAGCATTTT. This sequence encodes CASSQAGLGQPQHF. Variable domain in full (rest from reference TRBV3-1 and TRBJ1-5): DTAVSQTPKYLVTQMGNDKSIKCEQNLGHDTMYWYKQDSKKFLKIMFSYNNKELIINETVPNRFSPKSPDKAHLNLHINSLELGDSAVYFCASSQAGLGQPQHFGDGTRLSIL.